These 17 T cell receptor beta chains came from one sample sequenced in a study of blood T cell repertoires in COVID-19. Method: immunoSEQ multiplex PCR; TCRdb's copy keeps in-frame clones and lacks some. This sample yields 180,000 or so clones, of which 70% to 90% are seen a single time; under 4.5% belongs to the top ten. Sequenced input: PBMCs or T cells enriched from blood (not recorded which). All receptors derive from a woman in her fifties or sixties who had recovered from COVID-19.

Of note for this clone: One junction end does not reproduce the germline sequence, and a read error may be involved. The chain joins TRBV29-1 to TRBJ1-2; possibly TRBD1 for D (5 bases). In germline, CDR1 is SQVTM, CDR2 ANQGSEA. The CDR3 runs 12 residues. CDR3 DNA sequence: TGCCGCGTGGAGAGGGGCGGGGGGGGCTACACCTTC. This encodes CRVERGGGGYTF.

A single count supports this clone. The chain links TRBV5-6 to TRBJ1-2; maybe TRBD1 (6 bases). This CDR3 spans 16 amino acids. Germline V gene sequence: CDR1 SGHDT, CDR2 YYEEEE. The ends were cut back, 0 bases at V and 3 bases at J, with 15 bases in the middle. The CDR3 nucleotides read TGTGCCAGCAGCTTGGGAGGGGGACACCGTGACTATGGCTACACCTTC. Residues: CASSLGGGHRDYGYTF.

The CDR3 loop reads CASSQGPGGIGELFF. The CDR3 nucleotides are TGTGCCAGCAGCCAAGGTCCAGGGGGCATCGGGGAGCTGTTTTTT. V usage is TRBV3-1 (or the pseudogene TRBV3-2) and J usage is TRBJ2-2; the match to TRBD1 covers 8 bases. Trimming at V came to 1 base and at J to 7 bases, leaving 5 bases not matched to a gene. In germline, CDR1 is LGHDT, CDR2 YNNKEL (reference sequence). There are 15 residues in the CDR3.

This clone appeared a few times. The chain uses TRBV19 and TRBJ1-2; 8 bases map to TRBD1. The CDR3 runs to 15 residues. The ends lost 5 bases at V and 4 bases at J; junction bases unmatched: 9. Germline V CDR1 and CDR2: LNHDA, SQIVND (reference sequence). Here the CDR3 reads CASSDEGQALYGYTF. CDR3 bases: TGTGCCAGTAGTGACGAGGGACAGGCCCTCTATGGCTACACCTTC.

CDR3 DNA sequence: TGCGCCAGCAGCCCCTTGGCGGGGGAGAACACTGAAGCTTTCTTT. As protein: CASSPLAGENTEAFF. The chain is built from TRBV5-1 and TRBJ1-1; possibly TRBD1 for D (5 bases). Germline assignment: CDR1 SGHRS and CDR2 YFSETQ. The CDR3 totals 15 residues. The V and J ends lost 4 bases and 1 base respectively, with 14 bases between them.

CDR3 loop: CASSVDGTLGELFF. DNA for the CDR3: TGTGCCAGCAGCGTAGATGGGACTCTCGGGGAGCTGTTTTTT. The chain joins TRBV9 to TRBJ2-2, with a possible D match to TRBD2 (6 bases). Germline-derived CDR1 and CDR2 are SGDLS and YYNGEE. This CDR3 is 14 amino acids long. V was clipped by 0 bases and J by 7 bases, with 10 bases between them. Together with reference TRBV9 and TRBJ2-2, the CDR3 gives the full variable domain: DSGVTQTPKHLITATGQRVTLRCSPRSGDLSVYWYQQSLDQGLQFLIQYYNGEERAKGNILERFSAQQFPDLHSELNLSSLELGDSALYFCASSVDGTLGELFFGEGSRLTVL.

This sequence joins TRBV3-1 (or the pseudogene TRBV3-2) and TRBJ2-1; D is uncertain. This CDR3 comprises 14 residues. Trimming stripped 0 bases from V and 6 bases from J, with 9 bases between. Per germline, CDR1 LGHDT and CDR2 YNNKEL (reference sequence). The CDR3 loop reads CASSQDVTPNEQFF. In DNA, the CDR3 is TGTGCCAGCAGCCAAGATGTGACTCCCAATGAGCAGTTCTTC.

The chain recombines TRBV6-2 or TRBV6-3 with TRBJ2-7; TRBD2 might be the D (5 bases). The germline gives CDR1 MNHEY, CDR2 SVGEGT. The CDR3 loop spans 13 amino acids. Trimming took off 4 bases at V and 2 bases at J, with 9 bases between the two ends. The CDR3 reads CASSLASTYEQYV. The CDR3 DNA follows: TGTGCCAGCAGTTTAGCTAGCACCTACGAGCAGTACGTC.

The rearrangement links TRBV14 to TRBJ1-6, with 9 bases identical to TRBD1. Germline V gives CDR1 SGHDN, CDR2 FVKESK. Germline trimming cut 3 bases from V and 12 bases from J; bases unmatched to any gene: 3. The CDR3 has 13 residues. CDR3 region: CASSQETGGPLHF. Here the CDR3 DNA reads TGTGCCAGCAGCCAGGAGACAGGGGGACCCCTCCACTTT.

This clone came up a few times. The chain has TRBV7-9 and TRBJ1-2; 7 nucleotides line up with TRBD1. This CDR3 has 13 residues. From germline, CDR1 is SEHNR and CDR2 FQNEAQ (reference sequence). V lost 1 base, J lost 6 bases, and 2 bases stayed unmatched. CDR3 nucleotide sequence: TGTGCCAGCAGCTTAGGAGGGACAGATGGCTACACCTTC. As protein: CASSLGGTDGYTF.

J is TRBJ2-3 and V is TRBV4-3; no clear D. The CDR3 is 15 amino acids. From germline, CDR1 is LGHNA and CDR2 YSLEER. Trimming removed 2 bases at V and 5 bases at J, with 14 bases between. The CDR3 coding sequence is TGCGCCAGCAGCCAAAGATCTCGGTCAGGAGATACGCAGTATTTT. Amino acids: CASSQRSRSGDTQYF.

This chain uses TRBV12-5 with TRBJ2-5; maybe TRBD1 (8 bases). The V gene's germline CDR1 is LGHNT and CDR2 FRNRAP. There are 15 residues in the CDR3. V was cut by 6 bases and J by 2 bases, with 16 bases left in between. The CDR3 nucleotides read TGTGCTAGTGGACAGGGGGACGGGGGGCAAGAGACCCAGTACTTC. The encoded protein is CASGQGDGGQETQYF.

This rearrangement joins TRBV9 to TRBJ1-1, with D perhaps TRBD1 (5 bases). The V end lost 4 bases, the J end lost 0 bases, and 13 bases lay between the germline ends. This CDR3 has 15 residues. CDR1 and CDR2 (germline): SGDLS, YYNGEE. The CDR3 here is CASSPRVGVNTEAFF. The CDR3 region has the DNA TGTGCCAGCAGCCCCCGGGTAGGGGTGAACACTGAAGCTTTCTTT.

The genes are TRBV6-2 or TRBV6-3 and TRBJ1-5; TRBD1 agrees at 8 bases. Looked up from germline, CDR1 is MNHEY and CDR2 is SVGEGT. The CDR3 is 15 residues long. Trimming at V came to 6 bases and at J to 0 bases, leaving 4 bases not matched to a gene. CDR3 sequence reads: CASSFQGASNQPQHF. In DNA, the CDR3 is TGTGCCAGCAGCTTTCAGGGGGCTAGCAATCAGCCCCAGCATTTT.

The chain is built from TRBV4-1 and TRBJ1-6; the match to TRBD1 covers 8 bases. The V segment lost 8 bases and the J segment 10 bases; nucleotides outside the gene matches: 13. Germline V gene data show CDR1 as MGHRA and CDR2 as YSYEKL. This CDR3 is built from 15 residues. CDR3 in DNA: TGCGCCAGCCGTTCCCCCGGGACAGGTTCGTCACCCCTCCACTTT. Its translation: CASRSPGTGSSPLHF.

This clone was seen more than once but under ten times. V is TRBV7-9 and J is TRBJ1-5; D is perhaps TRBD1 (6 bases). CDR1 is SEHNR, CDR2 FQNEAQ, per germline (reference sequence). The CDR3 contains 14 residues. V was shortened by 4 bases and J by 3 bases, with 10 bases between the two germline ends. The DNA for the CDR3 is TGTGCCAGCAGCTCACAGGGCTCCAATCAGCCCCAGCATTTT. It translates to CASSSQGSNQPQHF.

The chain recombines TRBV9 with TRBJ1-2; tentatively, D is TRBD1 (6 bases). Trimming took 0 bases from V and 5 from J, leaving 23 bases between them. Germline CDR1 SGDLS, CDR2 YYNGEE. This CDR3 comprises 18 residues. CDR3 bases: TGTGCCAGCAGCGTAGCCCCCGGGACACAAGAGACCCAATATGGCTACACCTTC. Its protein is CASSVAPGTQETQYGYTF.